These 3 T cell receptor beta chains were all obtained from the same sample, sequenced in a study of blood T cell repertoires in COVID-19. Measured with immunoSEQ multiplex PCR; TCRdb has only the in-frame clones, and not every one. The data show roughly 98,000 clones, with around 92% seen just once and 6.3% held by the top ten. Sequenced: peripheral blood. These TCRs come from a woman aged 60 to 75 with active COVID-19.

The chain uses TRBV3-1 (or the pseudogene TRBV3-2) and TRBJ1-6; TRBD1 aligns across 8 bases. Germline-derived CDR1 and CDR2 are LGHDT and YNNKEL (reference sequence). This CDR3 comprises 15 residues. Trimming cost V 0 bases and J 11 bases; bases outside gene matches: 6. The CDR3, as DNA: TGTGCCAGCAGCCAAGACCAGGGGGCGGCAACACCCCTCCACTTT. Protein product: CASSQDQGAATPLHF.

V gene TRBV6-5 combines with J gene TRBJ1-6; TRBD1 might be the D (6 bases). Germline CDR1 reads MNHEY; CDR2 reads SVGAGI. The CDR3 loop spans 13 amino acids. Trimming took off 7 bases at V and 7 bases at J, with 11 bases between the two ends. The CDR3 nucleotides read TGTGCCAGCACACCCAGGGGCAATTCACCCCTCCACTTT. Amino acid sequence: CASTPRGNSPLHF.

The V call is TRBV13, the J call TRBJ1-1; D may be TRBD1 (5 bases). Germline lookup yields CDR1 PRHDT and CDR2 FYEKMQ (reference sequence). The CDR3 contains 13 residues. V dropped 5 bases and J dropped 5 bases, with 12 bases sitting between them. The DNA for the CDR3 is TGTGCCAGCAGCCAGGGTTCTTGGACTGAAGCTTTCTTT. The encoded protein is CASSQGSWTEAFF.